These 13 T cell receptor beta chains came from one sample sequenced in a study of tissue T cells after allogeneic stem cell transplantation. Produced via immunoSEQ multiplex PCR; TCRdb's table is partial and in-frame only. This sample has around 50,000 clones, with 65% to 85% found just once. The sequenced sample was sorted cells pooled from one or two spleens. These receptors were taken from a pool of C57BL/6 mice in good health.

Details on this clone: The listed genes are named as in mouse. The DNA ends 1 residue before the CDR3 does, and the rest of the CDR3 is filled in from the germline J gene. The J gene is TRBJ2-5, the V gene TRBV3; D possibly corresponds to TRBD1 (6 bases). In germline, CDR1 is SNHLY, CDR2 FYNGKV (reference sequence). Trimming stripped 1 base from V and 4 bases from J, with 12 bases between. This CDR3 region has 15 residues. The covered CDR3 bases are TGTGCCAGCAGCTTAGTGGGTACAGGGAAAGACACCCAGTAC. Translation gives CASSLVGTGKDTQY. The CDR3 in full is CASSLVGTGKDTQYF. Full variable domain (missing parts from reference TRBV3 and TRBJ2-5): GPKVLQIPSHQIIDMGQMVTLNCDPVSNHLYFYWYKQILGQQMEFLVNFYNGKVMEKSKLFKDQFSVERPDGSYFTLKIQPTALEDSAVYFCASSLVGTGKDTQYFGPGTRLLVL.

A word on this clone: Gene names refer to mouse genes. The read ends 1 residue before the CDR3 terminus; that terminus is restored from the germline J gene. The chain uses TRBV13-2 and TRBJ2-2; a weak D match, TRBD1 (5 bases). CDR1 and CDR2 (germline): NNHNN, SYGAGS (reference sequence). The V end was cut by 3 bases, the J end by 1 base, with 7 bases between. This CDR3 spans 14 amino acids. The CDR3 sequence: CASGADINTGQLYF. The CDR3 DNA, read in part, is TGTGCCAGCGGTGCGGACATAAACACCGGGCAGCTCTAC.

Concerning this clone: Genes and germline are mouse. The read halts 1 residue ahead of the CDR3 end, with the missing end drawn from the germline J gene. The V call is TRBV12-1, the J call TRBJ2-3; possibly TRBD1 or TRBD2 for D (6 bases each). The length of the CDR3 is 16 residues. Trimming took 0 bases from V and 0 from J, leaving 12 bases between them. The germline V gene has CDR1 SGHSN and CDR2 HYEKVE. The CDR3: CASSLEWGHSAETLYF. Incomplete CDR3 DNA: TGTGCCAGCTCTCTCGAATGGGGGCATAGTGCAGAAACGCTGTAT.

This clone was seen only a few times. The germline and genes are mouse ones. The CDR3 DNA, read in part, is TGTGCCAGCAGCCAAGAGGGGGCGCCCAACGAAAGATTATTT. Its protein is CASSQEGAPNERLF. In full, the CDR3 reads CASSQEGAPNERLFF. The V call is TRBV5, the J call TRBJ1-4; tentative D call: TRBD1 (6 bases). The read falls 1 residue short of the CDR3 end, and the missing part is taken from the germline J gene. The CDR3 consists of 15 residues. V was shortened by 0 bases and J by 3 bases, with 8 bases between the two germline ends. Per germline, CDR1 LGHNA and CDR2 YNLKQL (reference sequence).

As for this clone: Mouse germline and gene names are used. The read ends 1 residue early relative to the CDR3; the germline J gene fills the gap. V gene TRBV2 combines with J gene TRBJ2-1; D possibly corresponds to TRBD1 (6 bases). Germline values: CDR1 LGHNA, CDR2 YSYQKL. This CDR3 contains 15 residues. V lost 2 bases and J lost 1, with 9 bases in between. CDR3 bases read: TGTGCCAGCAGCCAACCGGGACAAAACTATGCTGAGCAGTTC. This sequence encodes CASSQPGQNYAEQF. The entire CDR3 protein reads CASSQPGQNYAEQFF.

A note on this clone: Gene names and germline refer to mouse. The read finishes 1 residue shy of the CDR3 end, and the germline J gene is used to complete it. V usage is TRBV13-2 and J usage is TRBJ1-5; 7 bases fit TRBD1. The germline V gene has CDR1 NNHNN and CDR2 SYGAGS (reference sequence). V was pared by 6 bases and J by 0 bases, with 6 bases of the junction left unmatched. The CDR3 contains 15 residues. The CDR3 region is CASVLRDSNNQAPLF. The CDR3 DNA, read in part, is TGTGCCAGCGTCCTCCGGGACAGTAACAACCAGGCTCCGCTT.

To note about this clone: The genes are named according to mouse. The read is 1 residue too short to cover the CDR3 end, so that end is filled in from the germline J gene. V gene TRBV13-2 combines with J gene TRBJ1-2; a possible D gene is TRBD1 (5 bases). The germline CDR1 and CDR2 sequences are NNHNN and SYGAGS (reference sequence). The length of the CDR3 is 14 residues. V was trimmed by 0 bases and J by 4 bases, leaving 10 bases between them. The CDR3 sequence is CASGDAWGRSDYTF. The sequenced CDR3 bases are TGTGCCAGCGGTGATGCATGGGGCCGCTCCGACTACACC.

Details on this clone: These gene names are mouse names. The sequenced fragment ends 1 residue before the CDR3 boundary, so the rest is inferred from the germline J gene. The chain uses TRBV4 and TRBJ2-7; 13 bases are shared with TRBD2. The CDR3 loop spans 14 amino acids. J was trimmed by 7 bases and V by 5 bases; bases with no gene match: 5. The V gene's germline CDR1 is LGHDT and CDR2 YNNKQL (reference sequence). CDR3 bases read: TGTGCCAGCAGCCGGGACTGGGGGGGAGGAGAACAGTAC. Translated: CASSRDWGGGEQY. The entire CDR3 sequence reads CASSRDWGGGEQYF.

This clone was observed a few times. Mouse gene names and germline throughout. The read ends 1 residue shy of where the CDR3 ends; the end is completed using the germline J gene. This chain joins TRBV13-3 and TRBJ2-7; tentatively, D is TRBD1 (5 bases). The V end lost 7 bases, the J end lost 5 bases, and 10 bases lay between the germline ends. The CDR3 loop spans 11 amino acids. Germline loops: CDR1 NNHDY, CDR2 SYVADS. CDR3 bases read: TGTGCCAGCGGAGAAGGGGATGAACAGTAC. Its translation is CASGEGDEQY. The whole CDR3 sequence is CASGEGDEQYF.

Regarding this clone: Gene names and germline match the mouse. The read finishes 1 residue shy of the CDR3 end, and the germline J gene is used to complete it. The rearrangement uses TRBV13-2 and TRBJ2-4, with D possibly being TRBD2 (6 bases). Germline CDR1 and CDR2: NNHNN and SYGAGS (reference sequence). This CDR3 spans 16 amino acids. V lost 0 bases, J lost 0 bases, and 11 bases lay in between. CDR3 DNA, as far as it was read: TGTGCCAGCGGTGATGTAACTGGGAGTAGTCAAAACACCTTGTAC. Protein: CASGDVTGSSQNTLY. The full CDR3 protein is CASGDVTGSSQNTLYF.

Of note for this clone: Germline and genes: mouse. The CDR3 end is not reached by the read, which stops 1 residue before it; the germline J gene fills it in. The genes are TRBV23 and TRBJ2-7; the tabulated D call, TRBD2, remains unverified against the DNA. The germline V gene has CDR1 KGHTA and CDR2 FQNQQP. CDR3 length: 14 residues. CDR3 DNA (partial): TGCTCCAGCAGTCTCCGGGACTGGGGGGATGAACAGTAC. It is translated as CSSSLRDWGDEQY. The whole CDR3 is CSSSLRDWGDEQYF.

Of note for this clone: Here the gene names and germline are mouse. The read ends 1 residue shy of where the CDR3 ends; the end is completed using the germline J gene. The chain has TRBV3 and TRBJ2-7; possibly TRBD1 for D (5 bases). The ends were cut back, 5 bases at V and 3 bases at J, with 8 bases in the middle. From germline, CDR1 is SNHLY and CDR2 FYNGKV (reference sequence). This CDR3 contains 12 residues. The CDR3 loop is CASSPQGYEQYF. The sequenced CDR3 bases are TGTGCCAGCAGCCCCCAGGGCTATGAACAGTAC.

Regarding this clone: Gene names are the mouse ones. The sequenced CDR3 bases are TGTGCCAGCAGTGATCCCTCGACTGGGGGGGCGCAAGAACAGTAC. This gives the protein CASSDPSTGGAQEQY. The entire CDR3 is CASSDPSTGGAQEQYF. This rearrangement joins TRBV13-1 to TRBJ2-7; 12 nucleotides match TRBD2. The missing CDR3 end, 1 residue past where the read stops, is filled in from the germline J gene. V dropped 1 base and J dropped 7; count of bases not matched to a gene: 9. Per germline, CDR1 NSHNY and CDR2 SYGAGN. CDR3 length: 16 residues.